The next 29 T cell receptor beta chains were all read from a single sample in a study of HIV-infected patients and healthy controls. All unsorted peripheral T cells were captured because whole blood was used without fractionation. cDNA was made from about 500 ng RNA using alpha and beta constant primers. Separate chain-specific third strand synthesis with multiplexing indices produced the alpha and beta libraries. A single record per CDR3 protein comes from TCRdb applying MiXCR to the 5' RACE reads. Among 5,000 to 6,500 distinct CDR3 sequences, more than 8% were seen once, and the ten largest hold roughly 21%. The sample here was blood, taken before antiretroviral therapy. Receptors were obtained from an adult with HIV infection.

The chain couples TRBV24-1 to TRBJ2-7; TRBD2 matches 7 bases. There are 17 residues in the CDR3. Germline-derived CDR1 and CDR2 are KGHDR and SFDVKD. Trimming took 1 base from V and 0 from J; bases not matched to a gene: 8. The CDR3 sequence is CATSDLGTGGSSYEQYV. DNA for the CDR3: TGTGCCACCAGTGATTTAGGGACGGGGGGAAGCTCCTACGAGCAGTACGTC.

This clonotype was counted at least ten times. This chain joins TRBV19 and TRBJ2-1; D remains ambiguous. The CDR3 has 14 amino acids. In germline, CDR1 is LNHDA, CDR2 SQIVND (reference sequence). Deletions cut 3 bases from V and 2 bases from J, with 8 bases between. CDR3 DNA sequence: TGTGCCAGTAGTATCAGTGTAACCTACAATGAGCAGTTCTTC. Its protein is CASSISVTYNEQFF.

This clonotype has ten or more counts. CDR3 loop: CASSQDIYGYTF. CDR3 in DNA: TGTGCCAGCAGCCAAGATATTTATGGCTACACCTTC. The chain couples TRBV4-2 to TRBJ1-2; no clear D gene. The CDR3 has 12 amino acids. With 0 bases removed from V and 5 bases from J, the gap between germline ends came to 4 bases. The germline V gene encodes CDR1 LGHNA and CDR2 YNFKEQ.

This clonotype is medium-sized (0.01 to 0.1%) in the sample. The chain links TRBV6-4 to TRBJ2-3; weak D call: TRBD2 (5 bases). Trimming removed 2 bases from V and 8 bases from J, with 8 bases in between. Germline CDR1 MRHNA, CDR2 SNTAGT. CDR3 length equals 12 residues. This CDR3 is CASSDTSGTQYF. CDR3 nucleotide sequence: TGTGCCAGCAGTGACACAAGCGGTACGCAGTATTTT.

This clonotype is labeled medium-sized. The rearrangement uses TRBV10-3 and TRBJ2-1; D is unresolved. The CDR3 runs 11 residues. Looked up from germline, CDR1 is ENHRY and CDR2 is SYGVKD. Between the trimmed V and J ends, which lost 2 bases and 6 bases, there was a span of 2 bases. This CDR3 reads CAISEGNEQFF. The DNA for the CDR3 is TGTGCCATCAGTGAGGGCAATGAGCAGTTCTTC.

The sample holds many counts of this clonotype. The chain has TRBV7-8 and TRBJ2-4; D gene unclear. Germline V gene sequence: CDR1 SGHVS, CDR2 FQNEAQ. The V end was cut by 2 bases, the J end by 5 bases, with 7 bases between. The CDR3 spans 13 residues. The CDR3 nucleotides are TGTGCCAGCAGCTTACAGGCGGAAAACATTCAGTACTTC. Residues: CASSLQAENIQYF.

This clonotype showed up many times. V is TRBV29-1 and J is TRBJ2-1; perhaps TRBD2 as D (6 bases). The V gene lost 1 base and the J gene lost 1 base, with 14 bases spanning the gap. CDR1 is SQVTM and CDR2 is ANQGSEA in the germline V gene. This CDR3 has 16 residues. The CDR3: CSVEGWRAPSYNEQFF. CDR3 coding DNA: TGCAGCGTTGAAGGTTGGAGGGCACCGTCCTACAATGAGCAGTTCTTC.

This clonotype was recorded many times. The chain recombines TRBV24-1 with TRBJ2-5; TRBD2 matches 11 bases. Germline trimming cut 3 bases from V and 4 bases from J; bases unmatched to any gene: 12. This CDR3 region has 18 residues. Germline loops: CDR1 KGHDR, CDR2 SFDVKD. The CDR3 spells CATSDQTSGRSLGETQYF. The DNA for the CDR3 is TGTGCCACCAGTGATCAAACTAGCGGGAGATCACTCGGAGAGACCCAGTACTTC.

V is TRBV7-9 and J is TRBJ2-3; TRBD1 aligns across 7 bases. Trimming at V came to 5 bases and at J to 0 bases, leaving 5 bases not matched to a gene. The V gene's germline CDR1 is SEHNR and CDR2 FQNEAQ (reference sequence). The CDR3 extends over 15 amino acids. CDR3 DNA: TGTGCCAGCAGCCAGGGGGTAACTAGCACAGATACGCAGTATTTT. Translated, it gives CASSQGVTSTDTQYF.

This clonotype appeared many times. The CDR3 nucleotides read TGTGCCACCAGTGGTGGGGCAGGGGGCAGGGGGAGCAATCAGCCCCAGCATTTT. Translating it yields CATSGGAGGRGSNQPQHF. The chain couples TRBV24-1 to TRBJ1-5; 8 nucleotides align to TRBD1. The CDR3 has 18 residues. V lost 5 bases and J lost 1; bases outside the gene matches: 12. Germline CDR1 KGHDR, CDR2 SFDVKD.

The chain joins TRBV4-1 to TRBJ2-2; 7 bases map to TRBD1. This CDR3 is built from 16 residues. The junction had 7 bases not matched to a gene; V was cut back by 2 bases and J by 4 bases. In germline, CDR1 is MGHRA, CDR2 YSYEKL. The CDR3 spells CASSQLTGPGTGELFF. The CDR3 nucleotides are TGCGCCAGCAGCCAACTGACAGGGCCCGGCACCGGGGAGCTGTTTTTT.

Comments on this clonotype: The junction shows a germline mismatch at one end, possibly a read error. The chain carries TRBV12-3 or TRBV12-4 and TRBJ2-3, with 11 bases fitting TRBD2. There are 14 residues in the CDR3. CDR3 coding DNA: TGTGCCAGCAGCCATACTAGCGGGGGCCCCACGCGGTATTTT. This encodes CASSHTSGGPTRYF.

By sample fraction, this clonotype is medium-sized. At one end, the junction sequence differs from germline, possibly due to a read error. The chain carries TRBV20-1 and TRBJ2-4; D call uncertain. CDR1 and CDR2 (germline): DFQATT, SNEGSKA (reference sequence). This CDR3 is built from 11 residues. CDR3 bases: TGCAGTGCTAGAGATAGGGCCGCTGTGGACTTC. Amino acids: CSARDRAAVDF.

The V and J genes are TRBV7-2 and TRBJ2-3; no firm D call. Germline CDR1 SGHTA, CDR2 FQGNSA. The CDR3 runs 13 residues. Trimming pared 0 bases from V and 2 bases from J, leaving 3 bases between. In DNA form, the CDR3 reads TGTGCCAGCAGCTTAGCGCCCACAGATACGCAGTATTTT. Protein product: CASSLAPTDTQYF.

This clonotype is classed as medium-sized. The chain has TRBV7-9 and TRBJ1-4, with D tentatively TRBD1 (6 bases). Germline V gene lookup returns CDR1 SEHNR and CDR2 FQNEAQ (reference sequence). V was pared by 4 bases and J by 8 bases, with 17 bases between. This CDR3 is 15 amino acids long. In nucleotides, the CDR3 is TGTGCCAGCAGCTCTCACAGGGAGGCAGAAGAAAAACTGTTTTTT. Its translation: CASSSHREAEEKLFF. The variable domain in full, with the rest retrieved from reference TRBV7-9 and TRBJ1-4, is DTGVSQNPRHKITKRGQNVTFRCDPISEHNRLYWYRQTLGQGPEFLTYFQNEAQLEKSRLLSDRFSAERPKGSFSTLEIQRTEQGDSAMYLCASSSHREAEEKLFFGSGTQLSVL.

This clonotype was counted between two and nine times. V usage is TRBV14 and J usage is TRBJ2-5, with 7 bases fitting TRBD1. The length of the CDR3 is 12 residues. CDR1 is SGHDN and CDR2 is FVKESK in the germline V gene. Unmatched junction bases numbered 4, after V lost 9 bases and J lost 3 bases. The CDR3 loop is CASDRDEETQYF. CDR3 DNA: TGTGCCAGTGACAGGGACGAAGAGACCCAGTACTTC.

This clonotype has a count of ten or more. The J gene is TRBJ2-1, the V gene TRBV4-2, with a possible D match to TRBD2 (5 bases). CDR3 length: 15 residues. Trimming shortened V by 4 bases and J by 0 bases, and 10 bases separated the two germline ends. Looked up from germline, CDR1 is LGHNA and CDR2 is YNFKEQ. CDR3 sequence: CASSLSRDSYNEQFF. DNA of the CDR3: TGTGCCAGCAGCCTGTCCCGGGACTCCTACAATGAGCAGTTCTTC.

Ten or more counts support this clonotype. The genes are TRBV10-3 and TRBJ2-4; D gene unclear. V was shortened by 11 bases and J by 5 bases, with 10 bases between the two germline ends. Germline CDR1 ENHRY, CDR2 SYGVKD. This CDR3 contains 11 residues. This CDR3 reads CASASENIQYF. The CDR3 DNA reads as TGTGCCTCCGCCAGCGAAAACATTCAGTACTTC.

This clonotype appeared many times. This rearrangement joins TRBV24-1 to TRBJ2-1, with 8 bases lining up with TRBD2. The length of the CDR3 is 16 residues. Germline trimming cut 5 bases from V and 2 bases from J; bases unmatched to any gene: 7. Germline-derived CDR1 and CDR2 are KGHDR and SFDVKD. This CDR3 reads CATSVGGRQTYNEQFF. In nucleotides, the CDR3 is TGTGCCACCAGTGTCGGCGGGAGGCAGACCTACAATGAGCAGTTCTTC.

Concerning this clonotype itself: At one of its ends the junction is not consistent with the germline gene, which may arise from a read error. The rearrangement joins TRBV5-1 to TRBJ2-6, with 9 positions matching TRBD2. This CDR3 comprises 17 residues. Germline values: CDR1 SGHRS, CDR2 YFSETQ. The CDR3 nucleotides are TGCGCCAGCAGCTTAAGGGTAGCGGGAGATGGGGCCGACGTCCTGACTTTC. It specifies CASSLRVAGDGADVLTF. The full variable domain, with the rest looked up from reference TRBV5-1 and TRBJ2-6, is KAGVTQTPRYLIKTRGQQVTLSCSPISGHRSVSWYQQTPGQGLQFLFEYFSETQRNKGNFPGRFSGRQFSNSRSEMNVSTLELGDSALYLCASSLRVAGDGADVLTFGAGSRLTVL.

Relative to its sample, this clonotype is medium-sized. The chain's CDR3 is CASSFRGAEAFF. CDR3 in DNA: TGTGCCAGCAGCTTTCGGGGGGCTGAAGCTTTCTTT. The V gene is TRBV7-2, the J gene TRBJ1-1; TRBD1 might be the D (5 bases). This CDR3 is 12 amino acids long. The V end lost 3 bases, the J end lost 6 bases, and 8 bases lay between the germline ends. Germline V gene sequence: CDR1 SGHTA, CDR2 FQGNSA.

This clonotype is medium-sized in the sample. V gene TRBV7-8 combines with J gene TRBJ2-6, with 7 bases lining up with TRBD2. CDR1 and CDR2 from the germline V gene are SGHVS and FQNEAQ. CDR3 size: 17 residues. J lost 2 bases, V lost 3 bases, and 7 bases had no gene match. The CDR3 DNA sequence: TGTGCCAGCAGCTTCCCCAGCGGGATAGCTGGGGCCAACGTCCTGACTTTC. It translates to CASSFPSGIAGANVLTF.

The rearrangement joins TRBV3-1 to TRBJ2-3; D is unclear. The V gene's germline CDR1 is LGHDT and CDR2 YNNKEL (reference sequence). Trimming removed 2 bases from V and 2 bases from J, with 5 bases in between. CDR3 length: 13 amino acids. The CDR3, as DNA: TGTGCCAGCAGCCAACCCCCCACAGATACGCAGTATTTT. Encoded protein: CASSQPPTDTQYF.

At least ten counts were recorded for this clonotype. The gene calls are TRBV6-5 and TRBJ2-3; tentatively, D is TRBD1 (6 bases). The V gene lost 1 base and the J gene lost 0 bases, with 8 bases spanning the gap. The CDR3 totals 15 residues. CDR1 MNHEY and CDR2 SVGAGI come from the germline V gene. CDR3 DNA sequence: TGTGCCAGCAGTTACTGGGGACAAAGCACAGATACGCAGTATTTT. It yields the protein CASSYWGQSTDTQYF.

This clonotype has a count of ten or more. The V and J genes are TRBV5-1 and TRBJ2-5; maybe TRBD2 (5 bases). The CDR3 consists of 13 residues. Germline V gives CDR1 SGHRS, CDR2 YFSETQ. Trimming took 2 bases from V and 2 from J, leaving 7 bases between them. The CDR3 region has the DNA TGCGCCAGCAGCTTATCGGGACAAGAGACCCAGTACTTC. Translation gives CASSLSGQETQYF.

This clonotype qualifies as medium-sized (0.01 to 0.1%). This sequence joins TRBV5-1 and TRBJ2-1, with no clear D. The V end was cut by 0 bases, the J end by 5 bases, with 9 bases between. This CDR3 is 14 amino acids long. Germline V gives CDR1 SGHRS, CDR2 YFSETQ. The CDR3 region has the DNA TGCGCCAGCAGCTTGGGACGCCAAAACAATGAGCAGTTCTTC. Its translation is CASSLGRQNNEQFF.

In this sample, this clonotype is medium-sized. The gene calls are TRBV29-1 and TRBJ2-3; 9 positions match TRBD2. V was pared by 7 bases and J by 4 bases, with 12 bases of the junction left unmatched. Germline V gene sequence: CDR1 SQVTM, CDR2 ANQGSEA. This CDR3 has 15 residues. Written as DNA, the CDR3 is TGCAGCGGCAGATTAGCGGGAGCCAGAGCAGATACGCAGTATTTT. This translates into CSGRLAGARADTQYF.

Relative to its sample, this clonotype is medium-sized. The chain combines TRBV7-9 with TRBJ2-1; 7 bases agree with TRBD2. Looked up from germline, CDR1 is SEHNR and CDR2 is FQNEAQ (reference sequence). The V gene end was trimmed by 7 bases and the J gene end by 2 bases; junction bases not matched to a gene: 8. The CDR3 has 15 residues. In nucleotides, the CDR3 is TGTGCCAGCAAAGAAGCGGGATTCGCCTACAATGAGCAGTTCTTC. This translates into CASKEAGFAYNEQFF.

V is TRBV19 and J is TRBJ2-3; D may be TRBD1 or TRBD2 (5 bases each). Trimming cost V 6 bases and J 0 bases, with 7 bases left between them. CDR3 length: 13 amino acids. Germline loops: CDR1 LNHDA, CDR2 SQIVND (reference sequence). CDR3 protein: CASRRDSTDTQYF. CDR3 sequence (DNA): TGTGCCAGTAGACGGGACAGCACAGATACGCAGTATTTT.